One and the same sample provided the 5 T cell receptor beta chains below, sequenced in a study of somatic mutations in cytotoxic T cells in rheumatoid arthritis. Assay: immunoSEQ multiplex PCR; the TCRdb copy retains only in-frame clones and omits some. The table records more than 25,000 clones, roughly 74% of them present only once. The sample consisted of CD8+ T cells sorted from blood. The source of these receptors is a woman younger than 30 in good health.

CDR3 in amino acids: CASSSYNEQFF. CDR3 nucleotides: TGTGCCAGCAGTTCCTACAATGAGCAGTTCTTC. The J gene is TRBJ2-1, the V gene TRBV28, with no clear D. From germline, CDR1 is MDHEN and CDR2 SYDVKM. V was trimmed by 4 bases and J by 2 bases, leaving 0 bases between them. The CDR3 loop spans 11 amino acids.

This chain links TRBV4-1 with TRBJ1-3; D not resolved. Trimming cost V 1 base and J 0 bases, with 7 bases left between them. Germline values: CDR1 MGHRA, CDR2 YSYEKL. The CDR3 has 15 residues. The CDR3 coding sequence is TGCGCCAGCAGCCAAGGCCCGGTCTCTGGAAACACCATATATTTT. This translates into CASSQGPVSGNTIYF.

CDR3 nucleotide sequence: TGCGCCAGCAGTGCGGGACTAGTAACCGGGGAGCTGTTTTTT. As protein: CASSAGLVTGELFF. The V call is TRBV10-1, the J call TRBJ2-2, with 8 bases identical to TRBD2. Looked up from germline, CDR1 is WNHNN and CDR2 is SYGVQD (reference sequence). There are 14 residues in the CDR3. J was trimmed by 5 bases and V by 4 bases; bases with no gene match: 3.

This clone was detected a few times. This chain connects TRBV4-1 to TRBJ2-7; possibly TRBD1 or TRBD2 for D (5 bases each). The ends were cut back, 0 bases at V and 1 base at J, with 13 bases in the middle. Germline V gene sequence: CDR1 MGHRA, CDR2 YSYEKL. This CDR3 has 16 amino acids. The CDR3 DNA reads TGCGCCAGCAGCCAAGATGCGCTTGAGGGGTCCTACGAGCAGTACGTC. Its protein product is CASSQDALEGSYEQYV.

The chain uses TRBV7-9 and TRBJ2-1; D is undetermined. The V gene's germline CDR1 is SEHNR and CDR2 FQNEAQ (reference sequence). This CDR3 has 16 residues. V lost 4 bases and J 0 bases, leaving 13 bases between the germline ends. The chain's CDR3 is CASSSLGFSSYNEQFF. Written as DNA, the CDR3 is TGTGCCAGCAGCTCTCTGGGCTTCAGCTCCTACAATGAGCAGTTCTTC.